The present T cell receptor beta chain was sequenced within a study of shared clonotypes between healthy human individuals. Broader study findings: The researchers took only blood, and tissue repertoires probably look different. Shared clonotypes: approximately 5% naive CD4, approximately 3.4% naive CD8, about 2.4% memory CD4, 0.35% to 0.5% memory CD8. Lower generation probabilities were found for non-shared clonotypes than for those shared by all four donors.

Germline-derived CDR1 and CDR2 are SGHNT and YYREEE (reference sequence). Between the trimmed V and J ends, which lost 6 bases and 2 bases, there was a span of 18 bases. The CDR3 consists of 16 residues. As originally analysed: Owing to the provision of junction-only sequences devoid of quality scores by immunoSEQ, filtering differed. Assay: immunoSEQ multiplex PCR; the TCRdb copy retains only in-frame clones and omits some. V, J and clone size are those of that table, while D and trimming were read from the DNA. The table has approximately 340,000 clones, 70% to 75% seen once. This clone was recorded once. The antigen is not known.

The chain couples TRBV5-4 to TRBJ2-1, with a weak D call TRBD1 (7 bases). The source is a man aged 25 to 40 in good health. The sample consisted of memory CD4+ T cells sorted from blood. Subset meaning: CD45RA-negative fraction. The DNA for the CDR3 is TGTGCCAGCACCAGGGGGGTGTCCGGGGCCTACAATGAGCAGTTCTTC. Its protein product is CASTRGVSGAYNEQFF.